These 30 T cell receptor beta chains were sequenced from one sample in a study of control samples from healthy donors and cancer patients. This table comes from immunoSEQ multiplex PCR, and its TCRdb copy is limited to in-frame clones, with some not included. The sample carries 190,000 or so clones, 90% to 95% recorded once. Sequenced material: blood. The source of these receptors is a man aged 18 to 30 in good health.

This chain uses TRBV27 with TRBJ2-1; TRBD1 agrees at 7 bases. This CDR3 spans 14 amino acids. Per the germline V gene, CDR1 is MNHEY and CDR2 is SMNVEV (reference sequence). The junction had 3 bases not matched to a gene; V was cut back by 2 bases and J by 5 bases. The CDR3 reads CASSLTGVHNEQFF. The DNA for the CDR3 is TGTGCCAGCAGTTTAACAGGGGTCCACAATGAGCAGTTCTTC.

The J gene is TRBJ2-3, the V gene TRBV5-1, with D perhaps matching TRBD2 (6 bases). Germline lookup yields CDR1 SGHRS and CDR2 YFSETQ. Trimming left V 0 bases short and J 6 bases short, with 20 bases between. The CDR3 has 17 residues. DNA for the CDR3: TGCGCCAGCAGCTTGGTCAGCGGAACGGGGGTGAAGGATACGCAGTATTTT. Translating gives CASSLVSGTGVKDTQYF.

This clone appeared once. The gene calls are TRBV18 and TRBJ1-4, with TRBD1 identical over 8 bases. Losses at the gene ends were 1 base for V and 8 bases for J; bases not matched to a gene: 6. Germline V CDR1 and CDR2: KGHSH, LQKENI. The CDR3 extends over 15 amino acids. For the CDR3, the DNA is TGTGCCAGCTCACCACTAGGACAGGGTCAAGAAAAACTGTTTTTT. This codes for CASSPLGQGQEKLFF.

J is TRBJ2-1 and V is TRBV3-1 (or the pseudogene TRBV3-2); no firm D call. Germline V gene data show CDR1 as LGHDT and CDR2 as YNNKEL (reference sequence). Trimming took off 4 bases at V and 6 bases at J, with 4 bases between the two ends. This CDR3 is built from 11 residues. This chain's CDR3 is CASSLFNEQFF. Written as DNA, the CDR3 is TGTGCCAGCAGCCTATTCAATGAGCAGTTCTTC.

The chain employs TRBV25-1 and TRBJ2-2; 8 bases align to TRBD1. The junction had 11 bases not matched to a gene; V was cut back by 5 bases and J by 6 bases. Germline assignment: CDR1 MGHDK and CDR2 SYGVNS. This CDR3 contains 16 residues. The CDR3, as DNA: TGTGCCAGCAGTTCGCGGCCCGACAGGGGCGCCGGGGAGCTGTTTTTT. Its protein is CASSSRPDRGAGELFF.

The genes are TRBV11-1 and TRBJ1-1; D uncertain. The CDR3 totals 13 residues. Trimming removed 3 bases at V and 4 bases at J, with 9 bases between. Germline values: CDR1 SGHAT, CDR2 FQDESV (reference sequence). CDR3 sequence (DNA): TGTGCCAGCAGCTTTTGGGAGGGCACTGAAGCTTTCTTT. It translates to CASSFWEGTEAFF.

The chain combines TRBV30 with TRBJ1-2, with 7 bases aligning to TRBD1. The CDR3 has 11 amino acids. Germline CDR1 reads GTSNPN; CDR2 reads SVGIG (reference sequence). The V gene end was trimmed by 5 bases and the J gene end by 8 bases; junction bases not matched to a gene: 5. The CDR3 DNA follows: TGTGCCTGGGGACAGGCAGGAGGCTACACCTTC. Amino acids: CAWGQAGGYTF.

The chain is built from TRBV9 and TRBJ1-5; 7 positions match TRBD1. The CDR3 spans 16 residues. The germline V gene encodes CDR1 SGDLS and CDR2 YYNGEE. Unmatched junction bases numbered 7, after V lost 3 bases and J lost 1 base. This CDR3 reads CASSEGAGASNQPQHF. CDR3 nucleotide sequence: TGTGCCAGCAGCGAGGGGGCAGGGGCGAGCAATCAGCCCCAGCATTTT.

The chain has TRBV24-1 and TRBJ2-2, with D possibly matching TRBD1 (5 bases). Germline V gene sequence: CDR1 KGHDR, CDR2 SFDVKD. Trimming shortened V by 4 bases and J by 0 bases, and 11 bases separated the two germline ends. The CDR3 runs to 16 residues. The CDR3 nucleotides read TGTGCCACCAGTGACCATATACAGGCGAACACCGGGGAGCTGTTTTTT. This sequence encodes CATSDHIQANTGELFF.

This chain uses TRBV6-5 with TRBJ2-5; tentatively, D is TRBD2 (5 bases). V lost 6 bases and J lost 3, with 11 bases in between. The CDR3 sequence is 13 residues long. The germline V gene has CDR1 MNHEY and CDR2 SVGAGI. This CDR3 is CASSFAGEETQYF. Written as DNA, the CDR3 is TGTGCCAGCAGCTTCGCGGGCGAAGAGACCCAGTACTTC.

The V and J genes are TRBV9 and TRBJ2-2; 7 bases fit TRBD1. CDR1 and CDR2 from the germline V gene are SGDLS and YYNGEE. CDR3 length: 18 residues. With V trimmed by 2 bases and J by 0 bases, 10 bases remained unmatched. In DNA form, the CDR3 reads TGTGCCAGCAGCGTCACTTCAACAGGGGCGGCGAACACCGGGGAGCTGTTTTTT. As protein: CASSVTSTGAANTGELFF.

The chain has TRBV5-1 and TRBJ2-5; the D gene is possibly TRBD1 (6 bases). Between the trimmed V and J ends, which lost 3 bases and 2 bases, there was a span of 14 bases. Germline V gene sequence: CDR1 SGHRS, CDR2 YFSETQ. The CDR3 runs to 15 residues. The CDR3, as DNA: TGCGCCAGCAGCTCAGAGACAGGTCTACAAGAGACCCAGTACTTC. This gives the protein CASSSETGLQETQYF.

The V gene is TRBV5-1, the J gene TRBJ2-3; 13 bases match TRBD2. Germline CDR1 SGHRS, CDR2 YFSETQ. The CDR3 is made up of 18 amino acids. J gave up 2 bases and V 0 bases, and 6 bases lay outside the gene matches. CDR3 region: CASSLAITSGGDTDTQYF. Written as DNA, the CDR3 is TGCGCCAGCAGCTTGGCAATAACTAGCGGGGGGGACACAGATACGCAGTATTTT.

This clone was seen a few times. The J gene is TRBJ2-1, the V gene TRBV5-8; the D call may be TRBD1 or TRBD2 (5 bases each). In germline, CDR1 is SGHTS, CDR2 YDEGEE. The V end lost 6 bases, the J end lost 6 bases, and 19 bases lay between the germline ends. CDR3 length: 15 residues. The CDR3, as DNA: TGTGCCAGCAAACGGGGCTTTACAGGTTCCAATGAGCAGTTCTTC. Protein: CASKRGFTGSNEQFF.

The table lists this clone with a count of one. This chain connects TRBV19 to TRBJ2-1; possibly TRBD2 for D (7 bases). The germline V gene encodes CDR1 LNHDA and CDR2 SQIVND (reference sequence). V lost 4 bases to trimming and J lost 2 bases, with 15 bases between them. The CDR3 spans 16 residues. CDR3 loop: CASSRFGGAAYNEQFF. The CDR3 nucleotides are TGTGCCAGTAGTAGATTTGGGGGGGCCGCCTACAATGAGCAGTTCTTC.

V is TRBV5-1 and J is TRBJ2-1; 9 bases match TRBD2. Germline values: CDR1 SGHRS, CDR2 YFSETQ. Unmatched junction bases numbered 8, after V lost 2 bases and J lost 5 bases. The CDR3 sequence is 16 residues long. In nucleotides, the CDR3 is TGCGCCAGCAGCTTACGCGCGGGGGGGCCCCACAATGAGCAGTTCTTC. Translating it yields CASSLRAGGPHNEQFF.

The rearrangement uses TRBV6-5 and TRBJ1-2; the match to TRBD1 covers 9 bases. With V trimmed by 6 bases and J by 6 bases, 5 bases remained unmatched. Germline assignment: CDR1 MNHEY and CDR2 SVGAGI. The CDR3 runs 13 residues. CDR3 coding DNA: TGTGCCAGCAGATACCGGGACAGGGATGGCTACACCTTC. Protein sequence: CASRYRDRDGYTF.

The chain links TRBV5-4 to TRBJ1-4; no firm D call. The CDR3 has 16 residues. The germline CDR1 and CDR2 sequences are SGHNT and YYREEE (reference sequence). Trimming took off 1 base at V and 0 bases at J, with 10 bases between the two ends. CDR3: CASSLQQPSTNEKLFF. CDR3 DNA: TGTGCCAGCAGCTTGCAACAGCCTTCAACTAATGAAAAACTGTTTTTT.

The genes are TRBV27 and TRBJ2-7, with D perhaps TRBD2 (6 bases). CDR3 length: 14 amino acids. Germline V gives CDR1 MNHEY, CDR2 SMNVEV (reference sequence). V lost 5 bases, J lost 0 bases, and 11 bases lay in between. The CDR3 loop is CASSPGESSYEQYF. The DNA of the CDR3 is TGTGCCAGCAGTCCGGGAGAGAGCTCCTACGAGCAGTACTTC.

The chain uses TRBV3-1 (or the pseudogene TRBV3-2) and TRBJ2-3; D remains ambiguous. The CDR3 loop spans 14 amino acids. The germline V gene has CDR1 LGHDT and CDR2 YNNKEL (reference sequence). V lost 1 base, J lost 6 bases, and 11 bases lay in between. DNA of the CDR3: TGTGCCAGCAGCCAAGGGGCTGAGGCGGATACGCAGTATTTT. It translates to CASSQGAEADTQYF.

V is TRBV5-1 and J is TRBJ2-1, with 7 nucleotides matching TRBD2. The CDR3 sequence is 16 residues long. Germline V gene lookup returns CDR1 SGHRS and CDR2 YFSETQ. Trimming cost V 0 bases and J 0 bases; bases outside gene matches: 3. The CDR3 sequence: CASSLDGGGSYNEQFF. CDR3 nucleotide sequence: TGCGCCAGCAGCTTGGATGGCGGGGGCTCCTACAATGAGCAGTTCTTC.

The CDR3 bases are TGTGCCAGCAGCCCGGCGCCGGGTTTCTACGAGCAGTACTTC. It encodes CASSPAPGFYEQYF. The chain couples TRBV11-2 to TRBJ2-7; D is undetermined. The V and J ends lost 5 bases and 3 bases respectively, with 14 bases between them. Looked up from germline, CDR1 is SGHAT and CDR2 is FQNNGV. The CDR3 consists of 14 residues.

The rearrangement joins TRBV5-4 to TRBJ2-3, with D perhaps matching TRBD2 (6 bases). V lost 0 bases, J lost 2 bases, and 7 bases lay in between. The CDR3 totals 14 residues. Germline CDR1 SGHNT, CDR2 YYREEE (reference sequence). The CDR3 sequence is CASSLGDFTDTQYF. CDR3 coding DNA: TGTGCCAGCAGCTTGGGGGACTTCACAGATACGCAGTATTTT.

CDR3 protein: CASSPGWNTGELFF. The CDR3 DNA sequence: TGTGCCAGCTCACCTGGTTGGAACACCGGGGAGCTGTTTTTT. This chain links TRBV18 with TRBJ2-2; D uncertain. This CDR3 has 14 residues. V lost 3 bases and J 1 base, leaving 6 bases between the germline ends. The germline V gene encodes CDR1 KGHSH and CDR2 LQKENI.

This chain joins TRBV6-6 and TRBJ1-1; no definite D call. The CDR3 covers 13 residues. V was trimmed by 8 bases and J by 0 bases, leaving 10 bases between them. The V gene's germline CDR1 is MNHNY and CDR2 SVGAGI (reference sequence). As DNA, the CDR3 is TGTGCCAGCGTCGAATGGGTGAACACTGAAGCTTTCTTT. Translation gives CASVEWVNTEAFF.

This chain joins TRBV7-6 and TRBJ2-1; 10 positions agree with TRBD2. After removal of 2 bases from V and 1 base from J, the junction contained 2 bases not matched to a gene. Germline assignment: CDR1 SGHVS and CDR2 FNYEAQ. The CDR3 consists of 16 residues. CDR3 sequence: CASSLQRGGSYNEQFF. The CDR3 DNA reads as TGTGCCAGCAGCTTACAGCGGGGGGGGTCCTACAATGAGCAGTTCTTC.

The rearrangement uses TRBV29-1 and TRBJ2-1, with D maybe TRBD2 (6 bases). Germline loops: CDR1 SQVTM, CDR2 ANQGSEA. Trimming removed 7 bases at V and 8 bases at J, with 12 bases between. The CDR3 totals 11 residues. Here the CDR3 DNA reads TGCAGCGCCGGACTACTCCATGAGCAGTTCTTC. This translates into CSAGLLHEQFF.

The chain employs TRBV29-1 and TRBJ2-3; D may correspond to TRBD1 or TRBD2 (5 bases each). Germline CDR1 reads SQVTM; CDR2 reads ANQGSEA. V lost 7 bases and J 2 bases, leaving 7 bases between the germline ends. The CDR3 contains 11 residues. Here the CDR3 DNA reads TGCAGCGGGGGGTTCACAGATACGCAGTATTTT. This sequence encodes CSGGFTDTQYF.

In DNA form, the CDR3 reads TGTGCCAGCAGCCAAGAAATTAGTCGGGACAGGGGCCTGCTATGGATGGGGTACACCTTC. As protein: CASSQEISRDRGLLWMGYTF. The chain recombines TRBV14 with TRBJ1-2; TRBD1 agrees at 10 bases. From germline, CDR1 is SGHDN and CDR2 FVKESK. The CDR3 has 20 amino acids. V gave up 0 bases and J gave up 11 bases; unmatched junction bases: 24.

The CDR3, as DNA: TGTGCCAGCAGTCGAAGAGGGGACACTGAAGCTTTCTTT. Amino acids: CASSRRGDTEAFF. The chain carries TRBV12-3 or TRBV12-4 and TRBJ1-1; D perhaps matches TRBD1 (5 bases). Trimming stripped 5 bases from V and 3 bases from J, with 10 bases between. The CDR3 has 13 residues.